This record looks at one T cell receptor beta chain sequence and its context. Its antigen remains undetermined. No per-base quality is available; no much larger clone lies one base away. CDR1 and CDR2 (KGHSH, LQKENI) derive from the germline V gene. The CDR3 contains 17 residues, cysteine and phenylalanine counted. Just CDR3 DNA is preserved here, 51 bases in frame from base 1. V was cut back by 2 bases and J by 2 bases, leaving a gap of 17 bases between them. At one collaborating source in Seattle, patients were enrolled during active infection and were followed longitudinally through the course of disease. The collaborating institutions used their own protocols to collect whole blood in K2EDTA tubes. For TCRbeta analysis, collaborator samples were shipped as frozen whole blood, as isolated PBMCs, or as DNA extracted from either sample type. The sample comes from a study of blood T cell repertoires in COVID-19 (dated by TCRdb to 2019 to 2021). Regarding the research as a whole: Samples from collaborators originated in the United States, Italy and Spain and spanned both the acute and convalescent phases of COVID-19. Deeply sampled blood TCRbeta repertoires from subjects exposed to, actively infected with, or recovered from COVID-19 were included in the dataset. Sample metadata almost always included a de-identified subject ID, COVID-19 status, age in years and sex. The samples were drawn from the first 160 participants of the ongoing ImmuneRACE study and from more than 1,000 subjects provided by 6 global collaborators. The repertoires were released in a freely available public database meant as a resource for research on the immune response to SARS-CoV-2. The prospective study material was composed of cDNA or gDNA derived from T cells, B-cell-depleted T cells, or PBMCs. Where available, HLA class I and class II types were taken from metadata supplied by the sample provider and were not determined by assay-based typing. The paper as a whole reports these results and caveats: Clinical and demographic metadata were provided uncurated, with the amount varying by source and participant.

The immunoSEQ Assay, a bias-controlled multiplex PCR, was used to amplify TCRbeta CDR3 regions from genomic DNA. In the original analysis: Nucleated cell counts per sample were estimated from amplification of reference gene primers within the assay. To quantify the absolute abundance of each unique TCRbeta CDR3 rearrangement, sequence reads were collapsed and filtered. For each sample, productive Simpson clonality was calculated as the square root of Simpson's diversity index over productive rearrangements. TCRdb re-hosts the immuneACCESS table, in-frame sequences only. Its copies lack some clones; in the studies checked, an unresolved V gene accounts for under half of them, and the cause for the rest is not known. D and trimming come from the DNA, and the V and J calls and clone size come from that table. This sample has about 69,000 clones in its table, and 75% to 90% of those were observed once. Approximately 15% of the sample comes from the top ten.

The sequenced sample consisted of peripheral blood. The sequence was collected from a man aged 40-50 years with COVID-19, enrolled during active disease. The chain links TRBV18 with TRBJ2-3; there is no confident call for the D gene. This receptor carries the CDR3 CASSPGPSARPTDTQYF. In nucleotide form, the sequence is TGTGCCAGCTCACCAGGCCCGTCGGCCAGGCCCACAGATACGCAGTATTTT. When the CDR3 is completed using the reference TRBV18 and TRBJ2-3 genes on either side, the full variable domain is NAGVMQNPRHLVRRRGQEARLRCSPMKGHSHVYWYRQLPEEGLKFMVYLQKENIIDESGMPKERFSAEFPKEGPSILRIQQVVRGDSAAYFCASSPGPSARPTDTQYFGPGTRLTVL.